The present T cell receptor (beta chain) was sequenced within a study of shared clonotypes between healthy human individuals. Germline V gene lookup returns CDR1 MDHEN and CDR2 SYDVKM. Trimming left V 4 bases short and J 3 bases short, with 7 bases between. The CDR3 extends over 12 amino acids. Assay: immunoSEQ multiplex PCR; the TCRdb copy retains only in-frame clones and omits some. The sample has around 1.4 million clones; less than 99% are singletons. Study results and caveats: The low donor count limited represented genetic and exposure-history diversity. Generation probabilities of non-shared clonotypes were lower (relative to those shared by all four donors). Generally, naive subsets came out with larger estimated richness than memory subsets.

A note on this clone: The antigen is undetermined.

The sequence derives from a young man in good health. The rearrangement joins TRBV28 to TRBJ2-7; D ambiguous. Sequencing was performed on naive CD4+ T cells sorted from blood. Subset of the sample: CD45RA+ positively selected. The CDR3 DNA is TGTGCCAGCAGTTGGGCCTTCTACGAGCAGTACTTC. Protein: CASSWAFYEQYF.